Shown below are 10 T cell receptor beta chains from a single sample sequenced in a study of blood T cell repertoires in COVID-19. Profiling relied on immunoSEQ multiplex PCR, and the TCRdb table lists in-frame clones only, not all of them. There are hundreds of thousands of clones in the sample; roughly 89% occur only once, and under 1.5% lies in the top ten. The source material was peripheral blood. The receptors shown here come from a woman aged 25-40 years with active or convalescent COVID-19.

The table lists this clone with a count of one. The rearrangement uses TRBV5-1 and TRBJ1-3; D is unresolved. The CDR3 loop spans 16 amino acids. V dropped 1 base and J dropped 0 bases, with 11 bases sitting between them. Germline CDR1 SGHRS, CDR2 YFSETQ. CDR3 in amino acids: CASSLLAGSSGNTIYF. The CDR3 region has the DNA TGCGCCAGCAGCTTGTTGGCGGGGAGCTCTGGAAACACCATATATTTT.

Ten or more counts support this clone. The chain uses TRBV6-1 and TRBJ1-2; 7 positions match TRBD1. V lost 0 bases to trimming and J lost 7 bases; unmatched junction nucleotides: 8. In germline, CDR1 is MNHNS, CDR2 SASEGT. The CDR3 runs to 15 residues. This chain's CDR3 is CASSEAVGGGGGYTF. CDR3 DNA sequence: TGTGCCAGCAGTGAAGCGGTAGGGGGCGGCGGTGGCTACACCTTC.

The genes are TRBV19 and TRBJ2-7; no reliable D call. Germline CDR1 and CDR2: LNHDA and SQIVND (reference sequence). V lost 10 bases, J lost 4 bases, and 14 bases lay in between. The CDR3 totals 12 residues. In DNA form, the CDR3 reads TGTGCCACCAGTCATGACTTTTACGAGCAGTACTTC. Its protein product is CATSHDFYEQYF.

This chain connects TRBV5-4 to TRBJ2-1; the D is unclear. Trimming removed 0 bases from V and 3 bases from J, with 7 bases in between. The CDR3 spans 14 residues. The V gene's germline CDR1 is SGHNT and CDR2 YYREEE (reference sequence). The CDR3 spells CASSLESVYNEQFF. The CDR3, as DNA: TGTGCCAGCAGCTTGGAGAGTGTCTACAATGAGCAGTTCTTC.

The genes are TRBV11-2 and TRBJ2-6; perhaps TRBD1 as D (5 bases). V gave up 2 bases and J gave up 1 base, with 9 bases separating them. Germline lookup yields CDR1 SGHAT and CDR2 FQNNGV. There are 16 residues in the CDR3. CDR3: CASSLNGASGANVLTF. In DNA form, the CDR3 reads TGTGCCAGCAGCTTAAATGGGGCATCTGGGGCCAACGTCCTGACTTTC.

The chain is built from TRBV24-1 and TRBJ1-4; TRBD1 matches at 8 bases. From germline, CDR1 is KGHDR and CDR2 SFDVKD. J lost 0 bases, V lost 0 bases, and 11 bases had no gene match. This CDR3 has 20 amino acids. The chain's CDR3 is CATSDLQGQGKASTNEKLFF. The DNA for the CDR3 is TGTGCCACCAGTGATTTGCAAGGACAGGGCAAAGCCTCAACTAATGAAAAACTGTTTTTT.

J is TRBJ1-2 and V is TRBV2; D not resolved. CDR3 length: 14 residues. V lost 7 bases and J 8 bases, leaving 20 bases between the germline ends. Per germline, CDR1 SNHLY and CDR2 FYNNEI. The CDR3 is CASTFSPGGRGYTF. For the CDR3, the DNA is TGTGCCAGCACCTTCTCCCCGGGAGGTCGGGGCTACACCTTC.

V and J are TRBV2 and TRBJ1-1; D is undetermined. Deletions cut 6 bases from V and 5 bases from J, with 10 bases between. The CDR3 spans 12 residues. CDR1 SNHLY and CDR2 FYNNEI come from the germline V gene. DNA for the CDR3: TGTGCCAGCAGGAAAGCCGAGACTGAAGCTTTCTTT. This encodes CASRKAETEAFF.

The gene calls are TRBV5-1 and TRBJ2-3; D unresolved. The CDR3 has 16 residues. Trimming took 0 bases from V and 2 from J, leaving 13 bases between them. Germline-derived CDR1 and CDR2 are SGHRS and YFSETQ. This chain's CDR3 is CASSLGSSPSTDTQYF. DNA for the CDR3: TGCGCCAGCAGCTTGGGCTCTAGTCCTTCCACAGATACGCAGTATTTT.

The gene calls are TRBV7-2 and TRBJ1-4; 11 nucleotides match TRBD1. After removal of 2 bases from V and 4 bases from J, the junction contained 3 bases not matched to a gene. This CDR3 region has 16 residues. The germline CDR1 and CDR2 sequences are SGHTA and FQGNSA. The CDR3 spells CASSLIGTGGNEKLFF. CDR3 in DNA: TGTGCCAGCAGCTTAATTGGGACAGGGGGTAATGAAAAACTGTTTTTT.